The 4 T cell receptor beta chains below were found in one sample sequenced in a study of human T cells and chemical hapten exposure. TCRdb processed the RACE reads anew with MiXCR; each CDR3 protein has one entry. Among about 360,000 distinct CDR3 sequences listed, more than 4.5% were seen once. Stated time point: patch test 1, 2 weeks after DPC sensitization. Treatment specified: therapeutic diphenylcyclopropenone sensitization with weekly scalp DPC. Sequencing was performed on whole blood, taken in connection with sensitization to the hapten diphenylcyclopropenone (DPC). The receptors were gathered from a woman in her forties or fifties with alopecia areata. Some clones in this sample may be carry-over from other donors' samples.

This clonotype was picked up a small number of times. V is TRBV21-1 and J is TRBJ1-2; TRBD1, the table's D call, lacks a check against the DNA. TRBV21-1 is labeled a pseudogene. The CDR3 contains 14 residues. The CDR3 DNA reads TGTGCCAGCAGCAAAGTTCAGGGGGGCTATGGCTACACCTTC. It specifies CASSKVQGGYGYTF.

The chain links TRBV7-2 to TRBJ2-7, with 8 bases aligning to TRBD1. V lost 5 bases, J lost 0 bases, and 9 bases stayed unmatched. This CDR3 is 16 amino acids long. Germline V gene data show CDR1 as SGHTA and CDR2 as FQGNSA. DNA for the CDR3: TGTGCCAGCAGCCTACCTCTGGACAGGGCCTCCTACGAGCAGTACTTC. Translation: CASSLPLDRASYEQYF.

This chain connects TRBV27 to TRBJ2-2; either TRBD1 or TRBD2 may supply D (5 bases each). CDR1 MNHEY and CDR2 SMNVEV come from the germline V gene (reference sequence). CDR3 length: 14 amino acids. Trimming shortened V by 8 bases and J by 0 bases, and 10 bases separated the two germline ends. CDR3 sequence: CASRPGPNTGELFF. As DNA, the CDR3 is TGTGCCAGCCGCCCGGGGCCGAACACCGGGGAGCTGTTTTTT.

The chain is built from TRBV20-1 and TRBJ2-7; D might be TRBD1 (5 bases). Looked up from germline, CDR1 is DFQATT and CDR2 is SNEGSKA (reference sequence). The length of the CDR3 is 12 residues. V was shortened by 4 bases and J by 0 bases, with 7 bases between the two germline ends. CDR3 region: CSATQDSYEQYF. CDR3 nucleotide sequence: TGCAGTGCTACACAGGACTCCTACGAGCAGTACTTC.